The 18 T cell receptor beta chains given below trace back to one sample, sequenced in a study of response to subunit inactivated influenza vaccine. TCRdb reprocessed the RT-PCR reads via MiXCR and lists one record per CDR3 protein. Of more than 450,000 distinct CDR3 sequences in the sample, approximately 11% are singletons; the top ten hold roughly 9.6%. These data were likewise used in another study, on T cells expressing NK-cell markers. That investigation notes: UMIs accompanied the 5'RACE template switching by which TCR beta cDNA was made.

The starting material was PBMCs from blood, obtained on the day of vaccination. The receptors originated from a man in his fifties or sixties who received an inactivated influenza vaccine.

This clonotype was detected ten times or more. The chain employs TRBV20-1 and TRBJ2-5; D remains unclear. The CDR3 contains 12 residues. Germline CDR1 and CDR2: DFQATT and SNEGSKA (reference sequence). V lost 3 bases and J lost 2, with 7 bases in between. The CDR3 protein is CSARGAQETQYF. CDR3 nucleotides: TGCAGTGCTAGGGGTGCGCAAGAGACCCAGTACTTC.

This sequence joins TRBV25-1 and TRBJ2-2, with 9 bases that match TRBD1. The CDR3 is 15 residues long. Trimming took 5 bases from V and 10 from J; bases not matched to a gene: 11. Germline V gene data show CDR1 as MGHDK and CDR2 as SYGVNS. The CDR3 spells CASSPQRGQGSELFF. CDR3 coding DNA: TGTGCCAGCAGTCCGCAAAGGGGACAGGGCTCGGAGCTGTTTTTT.

V gene TRBV6-2 or TRBV6-3 combines with J gene TRBJ2-1, with no clear D. The CDR3 runs to 15 residues. The V and J ends lost 6 bases and 1 base respectively, with 13 bases between them. The germline gives CDR1 MNHEY, CDR2 SVGEGT. The CDR3 here is CASSDRRESYNEQFF. CDR3 in DNA: TGTGCCAGCAGCGATCGGAGAGAGTCCTACAATGAGCAGTTCTTC.

There are a few counts of this clonotype. This sequence joins TRBV11-2 and TRBJ2-2; D ambiguous. The germline gives CDR1 SGHAT, CDR2 FQNNGV. The V end was cut by 1 base, the J end by 7 bases, with 13 bases between. The length of the CDR3 is 15 residues. In DNA form, the CDR3 reads TGTGCCAGCAGCTTAGTAGGGTATAACTACGGGGAGCTGTTTTTT. Amino acid sequence: CASSLVGYNYGELFF.

This clonotype has more than one count but fewer than ten. The V gene is TRBV29-1, the J gene TRBJ2-4; 10 bases line up with TRBD2. Germline V gene sequence: CDR1 SQVTM, CDR2 ANQGSEA. This CDR3 spans 13 amino acids. J gave up 10 bases and V 4 bases, and 7 bases lay outside the gene matches. The CDR3 sequence is CSVVSLAGAIQYF. Here the CDR3 DNA reads TGCAGCGTTGTAAGCCTAGCGGGGGCTATTCAGTACTTC.

This chain joins TRBV10-3 and TRBJ2-7; TRBD1 matches 12 bases. CDR1 is ENHRY and CDR2 is SYGVKD in the germline V gene. V was clipped by 6 bases and J by 5 bases; unmatched bases: 8. CDR3 length: 15 residues. In nucleotides, the CDR3 is TGTGCCATCAGCGAACTGGGGACAGGGGGCGACGAGCAGTACTTC. This codes for CAISELGTGGDEQYF.

Only a few counts were recorded for this clonotype. The chain has TRBV2 and TRBJ2-2; no clear D. Germline V gene sequence: CDR1 SNHLY, CDR2 FYNNEI. V was clipped by 9 bases and J by 0 bases, with 11 bases between them. This CDR3 has 14 amino acids. CDR3 sequence (DNA): TGTGCCAGTATGGGCCTAGCGAACACCGGGGAGCTGTTTTTT. Encoded protein: CASMGLANTGELFF.

The chain has TRBV9 and TRBJ2-3, with 9 bases matching TRBD2. Trimming took 4 bases from V and 0 from J; bases not matched to a gene: 3. The CDR3 runs to 15 residues. Germline assignment: CDR1 SGDLS and CDR2 YYNGEE. The CDR3: CASSSRGGSTDTQYF. As DNA, the CDR3 is TGTGCCAGCAGCTCGCGGGGGGGAAGCACAGATACGCAGTATTTT.

This chain uses TRBV11-2 with TRBJ2-5, with D perhaps assigned TRBD1 or TRBD2 (6 bases each). V gave up 5 bases and J gave up 5 bases, with 15 bases separating them. The CDR3 length is 14 residues. Germline-derived CDR1 and CDR2 are SGHAT and FQNNGV. CDR3 sequence: CASSAPGALETQYF. In DNA, the CDR3 is TGTGCCAGCAGCGCCCCGGGGGCCCTTGAGACCCAGTACTTC.

There are a few counts of this clonotype. The chain carries TRBV12-3 or TRBV12-4 and TRBJ2-7, with 9 bases identical to TRBD2. This CDR3 is 13 amino acids long. V was pared by 3 bases and J by 7 bases, with 4 bases of the junction left unmatched. CDR3: CASSFSGSLEQYF. The CDR3 DNA reads TGTGCCAGCAGTTTTAGCGGGAGTTTAGAGCAGTACTTC.

This chain connects TRBV12-3 or TRBV12-4 to TRBJ2-3; the D gene is possibly TRBD2 (5 bases). The CDR3 has 13 residues. V lost 5 bases to trimming and J lost 4 bases, with 10 bases between them. For the CDR3, the DNA is TGTGCCAGCAGTGGGAGTGCCGCAGATACGCAGTATTTT. Its protein product is CASSGSAADTQYF.

This clonotype was counted once. The rearrangement joins TRBV7-2 to TRBJ2-3; 8 bases line up with TRBD2. The germline V gene has CDR1 SGHTA and CDR2 FQGNSA. There are 16 residues in the CDR3. Trimming at V came to 1 base and at J to 4 bases, leaving 7 bases not matched to a gene. CDR3 sequence: CASSLEGSGVSDTQYF. The CDR3 DNA follows: TGTGCCAGCAGCTTAGAGGGTAGCGGGGTGTCAGATACGCAGTATTTT.

This clonotype has a handful of counts. CDR3 sequence (DNA): TGCAGTGCTAGATTTGCAGGGCCAGAGACCCAGTACTTC. Its protein product is CSARFAGPETQYF. The chain carries TRBV20-1 and TRBJ2-5, with D perhaps TRBD1 (5 bases). The CDR3 is 13 amino acids. V dropped 2 bases and J dropped 4 bases, with 11 bases sitting between them. Germline values: CDR1 DFQATT, CDR2 SNEGSKA (reference sequence).

The rearrangement joins TRBV29-1 to TRBJ2-7; TRBD2 might be the D (6 bases). The CDR3 consists of 13 residues. Per the germline V gene, CDR1 is SQVTM and CDR2 is ANQGSEA. V was trimmed by 7 bases and J by 0 bases, leaving 13 bases between them. CDR3 protein: CSAMGRDSYEQYF. In nucleotides, the CDR3 is TGCAGCGCCATGGGGCGGGACTCCTACGAGCAGTACTTC.

This clonotype has ten or more counts. The V and J genes are TRBV5-1 and TRBJ1-4; tentative D call: TRBD1 (5 bases). This CDR3 region has 16 residues. The germline V gene encodes CDR1 SGHRS and CDR2 YFSETQ. Trimming left V 3 bases short and J 6 bases short, with 18 bases between. The CDR3 coding sequence is TGCGCCAGCAGCTCCTATTCCGGGACTGAGTATGAAAAACTGTTTTTT. Translation: CASSSYSGTEYEKLFF.

This clonotype was recorded at least ten times. The chain links TRBV11-2 to TRBJ2-1; D gene uncertain. Trimming removed 0 bases at V and 12 bases at J, with 15 bases between. The CDR3 covers 14 residues. Germline CDR1 SGHAT, CDR2 FQNNGV. The CDR3 DNA reads as TGTGCCAGCAGCTTAGACAGAAGCCAAATTGGGCAGTTCTTC. Translation: CASSLDRSQIGQFF.

This clonotype was seen ten or more times. The chain has TRBV27 and TRBJ2-7; tentative D call: TRBD1 (5 bases). The germline CDR1 and CDR2 sequences are MNHEY and SMNVEV (reference sequence). V dropped 0 bases and J dropped 3 bases, with 15 bases sitting between them. The CDR3 is made up of 16 amino acids. CDR3 sequence (DNA): TGTGCCAGCAGTTTATCTTCAGGGTTTTTTGTCTACGAGCAGTACTTC. The encoded protein is CASSLSSGFFVYEQYF.

This clonotype was observed a few times. V is TRBV9 and J is TRBJ2-3; the match to TRBD2 covers 8 bases. CDR1 is SGDLS, CDR2 YYNGEE, per germline. Losses at the gene ends were 5 bases for V and 2 bases for J; bases not matched to a gene: 7. The CDR3 extends over 15 amino acids. The CDR3 region is CASSAGTRSTDTQYF. The DNA for the CDR3 is TGTGCCAGCAGTGCCGGGACTAGGTCCACAGATACGCAGTATTTT.